This T cell receptor beta chain derives from a study of blood T cell repertoires in COVID-19. Trimming removed 5 bases at V and 4 bases at J, with 22 bases between. Germline V gives CDR1 SGHTA, CDR2 FQGNSA. This CDR3 is 17 amino acids long. Clones were read by immunoSEQ multiplex PCR, and TCRdb kept only the in-frame ones, dropping some. Of approximately 300,000 clones in the sample, roughly nine tenths were seen once. Cohorts were based on clinical histories the participants reported. Two consecutive negative NP/OP PCR tests, clearance, or resolved symptoms defined Cohort 3 recovery. This TCR derives from a man in his 60s who had recovered from COVID-19. The sequencing sample was made of PBMCs or T cells enriched from blood (not recorded which). This rearrangement joins TRBV7-2 to TRBJ2-3; D gene unclear. The CDR3 sequence is CASSPKIGSVSPDTQYF. The CDR3 DNA follows: TGTGCCAGCAGCCCTAAGATAGGTTCGGTTAGCCCAGATACGCAGTATTTT.